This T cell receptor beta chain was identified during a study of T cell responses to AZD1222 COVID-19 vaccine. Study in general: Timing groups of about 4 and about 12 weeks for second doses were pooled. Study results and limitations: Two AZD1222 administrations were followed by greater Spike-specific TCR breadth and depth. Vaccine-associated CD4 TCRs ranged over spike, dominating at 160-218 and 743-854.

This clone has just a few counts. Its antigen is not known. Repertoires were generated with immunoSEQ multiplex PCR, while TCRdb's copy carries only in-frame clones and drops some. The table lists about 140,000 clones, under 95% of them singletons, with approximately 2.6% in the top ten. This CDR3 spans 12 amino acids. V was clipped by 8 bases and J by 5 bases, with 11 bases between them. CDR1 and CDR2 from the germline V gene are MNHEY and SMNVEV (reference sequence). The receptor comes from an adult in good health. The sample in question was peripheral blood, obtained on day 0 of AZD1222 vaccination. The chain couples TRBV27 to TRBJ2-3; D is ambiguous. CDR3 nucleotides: TGTGCCAGCGCCGAGTGGGGAGATACGCAGTATTTT. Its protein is CASAEWGDTQYF.